The source of this T cell receptor beta chain is a study of post-analysis software for immune sequencing data. Study-wide context: There were relapsing-remitting, secondary progressive and progressive-relapsing multiple sclerosis among the disease courses included. The study, taken as a whole, reports: Batch-matched samples strongly co-clustered by F measure. When compared against controls, multiple sclerosis patients showed significantly lower normalized Chao1 diversity.

About this clonotype itself: The antigen is undetermined.

Tagging with unique molecular identifiers was a feature of the TCR beta cDNA libraries. The T cell input of about 0.95 to 11 million gave around 450,000 cDNA molecules. A single record per CDR3 protein comes from TCRdb applying MiXCR to the PCR reads. The sample carries under 900,000 distinct CDR3 sequences, roughly 50% recorded once. The sequenced sample consisted of blood. The sequence was obtained from a girl aged 5 to 17 with multiple sclerosis.

CDR3: CASGQRNSPLHF. The CDR3 DNA is TGTGCCAGTGGACAGAGAAATTCACCCCTCCACTTT. The chain couples TRBV27 to TRBJ1-6; tentative D call: TRBD1 (6 bases). Germline values: CDR1 MNHEY, CDR2 SMNVEV (reference sequence). The CDR3 spans 12 residues. V lost 9 bases and J 7 bases, leaving 10 bases between the germline ends.